These 25 T cell receptor beta chains share one sample of origin, sequenced in a study of OX40 agonist ivuxolimab in advanced cancers. Libraries were made using the immunoSEQ multiplex PCR assay. TCRdb's version of the immuneACCESS table is confined to in-frame rearrangements and falls short of the full clone set. An unresolved V gene accounts for under half of the shortfall where checked; the remainder is of unknown origin. Present in this sample are around 100,000 clones, roughly nine tenths of which were seen just once. The top ten constitute 2% to 3% of the sample. The sequencing here drew on CD4+ or CD8+ T cells sorted from blood, taken in a trial of the OX40 agonist ivuxolimab. These receptors all stem from an adult with an advanced solid tumor such as melanoma, head and neck, liver or kidney cancer.

The chain has TRBV19 and TRBJ2-4; tentatively, D is TRBD1 (6 bases). CDR3 length equals 15 residues. Trimming left V 5 bases short and J 0 bases short, with 11 bases between. In germline, CDR1 is LNHDA, CDR2 SQIVND (reference sequence). Written as DNA, the CDR3 is TGTGCCAGTAGTGATCAGGGGACAGCCAAAAACATTCAGTACTTC. Amino acids: CASSDQGTAKNIQYF.

In this sample, this clone turned up a few times. J is TRBJ1-1 and V is TRBV30; no firm D call. Deletions cut 0 bases from V and 5 bases from J, with 13 bases between. Looked up from germline, CDR1 is GTSNPN and CDR2 is SVGIG (reference sequence). The CDR3 covers 14 residues. The CDR3 DNA sequence: TGTGCCTGGAGTGTACAGACTCCGAGAACTGAAGCTTTCTTT. Protein: CAWSVQTPRTEAFF.

The V call is TRBV9, the J call TRBJ1-2; D is unresolved. This CDR3 is built from 16 residues. With 3 bases removed from V and 8 bases from J, the gap between germline ends came to 23 bases. CDR1 is SGDLS, CDR2 YYNGEE, per germline. The CDR3 region has the DNA TGTGCCAGCAGCGAGGCCCCTGACGCGCGGGGAAAAGGCTACACCTTC. Translated: CASSEAPDARGKGYTF.

This chain joins TRBV19 and TRBJ2-5; unclear D gene. Germline-derived CDR1 and CDR2 are LNHDA and SQIVND (reference sequence). Trimming removed 9 bases at V and 2 bases at J, with 13 bases between. This CDR3 comprises 13 residues. The CDR3 DNA reads TGTGCCAGCCAACAGCCTCCGCAAGAGACCCAGTACTTC. Its translation: CASQQPPQETQYF.

This CDR3 is CASSSSSGTSGSSYF. DNA of the CDR3: TGTGCCAGCAGCTCTTCCTCCGGGACTAGCGGTTCATCGTACTTC. The genes are TRBV7-2 and TRBJ2-7; 11 bases agree with TRBD2. CDR1 and CDR2 (germline): SGHTA, FQGNSA. The CDR3 runs to 15 residues. J was trimmed by 12 bases and V by 4 bases; bases with no gene match: 14.

V and J are TRBV19 and TRBJ2-2, with unresolved D. V lost 6 bases to trimming and J lost 0 bases, with 8 bases between them. The V gene's germline CDR1 is LNHDA and CDR2 SQIVND (reference sequence). This CDR3 spans 14 amino acids. The CDR3 DNA sequence: TGTGCCAGTAGCTCCCCAGCGAACACCGGGGAGCTGTTTTTT. Its translation is CASSSPANTGELFF.

The chain carries TRBV5-4 and TRBJ2-5; 11 bases align to TRBD1. TRBJ2-7 matches the DNA end more closely, so the J call is doubtful. The CDR3 sequence is 13 residues long. Germline V gene data show CDR1 as SGHNT and CDR2 as YYREEE (reference sequence). The CDR3 DNA sequence: TGTGCCAGCAGCCGGGGACAGGGGGACGAGCAGTACTTC. Translating it yields CASSRGQGDEQYF.

This clone was seen just once. The gene calls are TRBV11-1 and TRBJ1-1, with unresolved D. This CDR3 is built from 13 residues. V dropped 6 bases and J dropped 1 base, with 9 bases sitting between them. Germline-derived CDR1 and CDR2 are SGHAT and FQDESV (reference sequence). In DNA form, the CDR3 reads TGTGCCAGCAGTCCGACCGGGAACACTGAAGCTTTCTTT. It encodes CASSPTGNTEAFF.

This chain links TRBV21-1 with TRBJ1-2. TRBV21-1 counts as a pseudogene. The CDR3 runs 17 residues. The CDR3 nucleotides are TGTGCCAGCAGCAAAAAGGCCTCCCCGACGCCGGCGTATGGCTACACCTTC. Its protein product is CASSKKASPTPAYGYTF.

This clone was detected once. The V gene is TRBV13, the J gene TRBJ2-7; TRBD1 matches at 8 bases. Germline CDR1 and CDR2: PRHDT and FYEKMQ (reference sequence). This CDR3 is 15 amino acids long. V trimming: 4 bases; J trimming: 0 bases; junction bases outside the gene matches: 5. This chain's CDR3 is CASSYDRGSSYEQYF. The DNA for the CDR3 is TGTGCCAGCAGCTACGACAGGGGAAGCTCCTACGAGCAGTACTTC.

The rearrangement joins TRBV5-1 to TRBJ2-7, with D possibly matching TRBD1 (5 bases). The CDR3 consists of 15 residues. Germline V gives CDR1 SGHRS, CDR2 YFSETQ. V was cut by 1 base and J by 2 bases, with 13 bases left in between. As DNA, the CDR3 is TGCGCCAGCAGCTTGTCGGCAGGGCCTACCTACGAGCAGTACTTC. Amino acids: CASSLSAGPTYEQYF.

The chain has TRBV5-8 and TRBJ2-2, with TRBD2 matching over 10 bases. The CDR3 is 16 residues long. From germline, CDR1 is SGHTS and CDR2 YDEGEE. Trimming removed 4 bases from V and 5 bases from J; junction bases left unmatched: 8. CDR3 loop: CASSLLAGAITGELFF. Here the CDR3 DNA reads TGTGCCAGCAGCCTCCTAGCGGGAGCGATAACCGGGGAGCTGTTTTTT.

The chain has TRBV30 and TRBJ2-5, with a tentative D call TRBD2 (6 bases). The CDR3 has 14 amino acids. V dropped 1 base and J dropped 8 bases, with 17 bases sitting between them. Germline CDR1 and CDR2: GTSNPN and SVGIG (reference sequence). Written as DNA, the CDR3 is TGTGCCTGGAGTGGTTTGAGCCTAGCGCTTACCCAGTACTTC. Its translation: CAWSGLSLALTQYF.

The J gene is TRBJ2-7, the V gene TRBV7-2, with 13 bases lining up with TRBD2. Germline CDR1 reads SGHTA; CDR2 reads FQGNSA. This CDR3 comprises 14 residues. The trim removed 4 bases at V and 5 bases at J, leaving 2 bases unmatched. In DNA form, the CDR3 reads TGTGCCAGCAGCTCGGGACTAGCGGGAAACGAGCAGTACTTC. Amino acids: CASSSGLAGNEQYF.

This sequence joins TRBV7-9 and TRBJ2-7, with 11 bases lining up with TRBD2. The ends lost 3 bases at V and 2 bases at J; junction bases unmatched: 3. The CDR3 loop spans 15 amino acids. The germline CDR1 and CDR2 sequences are SEHNR and FQNEAQ (reference sequence). The CDR3 here is CASSFGTSGTYEQYF. In DNA, the CDR3 is TGTGCCAGCAGCTTTGGGACTAGCGGTACCTACGAGCAGTACTTC.

The rearrangement uses TRBV5-4 and TRBJ1-3; D is uncertain. CDR1 SGHNT and CDR2 YYREEE come from the germline V gene (reference sequence). The ends were cut back, 2 bases at V and 0 bases at J, with 9 bases in the middle. The CDR3 is 15 amino acids. CDR3 sequence reads: CASSFSRGSGNTIYF. The CDR3 nucleotides read TGTGCCAGCAGCTTTTCTCGGGGCTCTGGAAACACCATATATTTT.

The chain links TRBV5-1 to TRBJ2-3; the match to TRBD2 covers 9 bases. The CDR3 consists of 15 residues. V gave up 0 bases and J gave up 4 bases; unmatched junction bases: 3. Germline assignment: CDR1 SGHRS and CDR2 YFSETQ. CDR3 in DNA: TGCGCCAGCAGCTTGGATAGCGGGAGCGCAGATACGCAGTATTTT. Residues: CASSLDSGSADTQYF.

The V and J genes are TRBV6-5 and TRBJ1-5; D gene uncertain. CDR1 is MNHEY, CDR2 SVGAGI, per germline. V dropped 7 bases and J dropped 4 bases, with 11 bases sitting between them. This CDR3 region has 13 residues. The CDR3 DNA follows: TGTGCCAGCAAGGGAGCGACGAATCAGCCCCAGCATTTT. Amino acid sequence: CASKGATNQPQHF.

This clone was seen just once. J is TRBJ2-7 and V is TRBV6-4; D remains unclear. Germline V gives CDR1 MRHNA, CDR2 SNTAGT. The germline V and J ends were trimmed by 9 bases and 6 bases, with 12 bases remaining between them. This CDR3 region has 11 residues. CDR3 DNA: TGTGCCAGACCGCGCGCATTCGAGCAGTACTTC. It codes for CARPRAFEQYF.

The rearrangement uses TRBV6-1 and TRBJ2-1; TRBD1 matches at 8 bases. Germline V gene lookup returns CDR1 MNHNS and CDR2 SASEGT. The ends lost 2 bases at V and 8 bases at J; junction bases unmatched: 5. The CDR3 extends over 14 amino acids. The CDR3 nucleotides read TGTGCCAGCAGTGAACCAGGGACAGGCGATGAGCAGTTCTTC. Translation gives CASSEPGTGDEQFF.

V and J are TRBV18 and TRBJ2-1; 11 bases are a match to TRBD2. V dropped 6 bases and J dropped 4; count of bases not matched to a gene: 8. The CDR3 consists of 16 residues. Germline loops: CDR1 KGHSH, CDR2 LQKENI. The CDR3 DNA reads as TGTGCCAGCTCGCCCATGCTAGCGGGAGGTTACAATGAGCAGTTCTTC. Encoded protein: CASSPMLAGGYNEQFF.

CDR3 in DNA: TGTGCCAGCAGTTTAAAGGGGAACTATGGCTACACCTTC. Residues: CASSLKGNYGYTF. This chain joins TRBV27 and TRBJ1-2; perhaps TRBD1 as D (5 bases). V lost 2 bases to trimming and J lost 2 bases, with 6 bases between them. CDR3 length equals 13 residues. From germline, CDR1 is MNHEY and CDR2 SMNVEV (reference sequence).

J is TRBJ2-5 and V is TRBV19; D remains ambiguous. CDR3 length equals 13 residues. Germline lookup yields CDR1 LNHDA and CDR2 SQIVND (reference sequence). V was trimmed by 3 bases and J by 1 base, leaving 6 bases between them. The CDR3 DNA follows: TGTGCCAGTAGTATTTGGGGCCAAGAGACCCAGTACTTC. Its translation is CASSIWGQETQYF.

This clone was seen a few times. The chain uses TRBV28 and TRBJ1-5; no definite D call. Between the trimmed V and J ends, which lost 8 bases and 2 bases, there was a span of 10 bases. This CDR3 region has 13 residues. Germline V CDR1 and CDR2: MDHEN, SYDVKM. CDR3 DNA sequence: TGTGCCAGCTCTAAATTTGGCAATCAGCCCCAGCATTTT. It translates to CASSKFGNQPQHF.

This clone has just one count. V and J are TRBV10-3 and TRBJ2-7; D may be TRBD1 (5 bases). The CDR3 spans 14 residues. The ends were cut back, 2 bases at V and 4 bases at J, with 12 bases in the middle. From germline, CDR1 is ENHRY and CDR2 SYGVKD. CDR3: CAISELPQGYEQYF. In nucleotides, the CDR3 is TGTGCCATCAGTGAGCTCCCCCAGGGTTACGAGCAGTACTTC.